Sequencing of this T cell receptor (beta chain) was carried out in a study of control samples from healthy donors and cancer patients. This table comes from immunoSEQ multiplex PCR, and its TCRdb copy is limited to in-frame clones, with some not included. The sample holds around 77,000 clones, 80% to 95% seen once. Germline CDR1 and CDR2: LNHDA and SQIVND (reference sequence). The CDR3 contains 17 residues. The ends were cut back, 5 bases at V and 3 bases at J, with 20 bases in the middle. The rearrangement links TRBV19 to TRBJ2-4; possible D gene TRBD2, 6 bases. What was sequenced was blood. This receptor was taken from a woman aged 60-75 years in good health. The CDR3 here is CASSPRPAGSGKNIQYF. CDR3 nucleotide sequence: TGTGCCAGTAGTCCAAGGCCGGCGGGGTCGGGCAAAAACATTCAGTACTTC.